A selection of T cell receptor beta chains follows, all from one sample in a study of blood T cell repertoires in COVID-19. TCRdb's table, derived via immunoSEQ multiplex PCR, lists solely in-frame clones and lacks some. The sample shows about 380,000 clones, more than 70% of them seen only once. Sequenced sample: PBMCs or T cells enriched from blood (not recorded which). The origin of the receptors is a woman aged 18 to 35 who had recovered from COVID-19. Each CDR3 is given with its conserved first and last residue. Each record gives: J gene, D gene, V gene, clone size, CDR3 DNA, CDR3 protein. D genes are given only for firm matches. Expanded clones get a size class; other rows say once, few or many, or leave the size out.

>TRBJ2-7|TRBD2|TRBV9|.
TGTGCCAGCAGCGTAGCCCCCCCCGCTAGCGGGGGCTCCTACGAGCAGTACTTC
CASSVAPPASGGSYEQYF
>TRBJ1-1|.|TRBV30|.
TGTGCCTGGAGTGTGACAGTGAACACTGAAGCTTTCTTT
CAWSVTVNTEAFF
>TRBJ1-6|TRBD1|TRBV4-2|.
TGTGCCAGCAGCCAAGACGGTACCGGGACAGGGGGTTCACCCCTCCACTTT
CASSQDGTGTGGSPLHF
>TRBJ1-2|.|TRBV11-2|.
TGTGCCAGCAGCTTAGATCGAAACGGGGTGGGTGGCTACACCTTC
CASSLDRNGVGGYTF
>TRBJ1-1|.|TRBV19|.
TGTGCCAGTAGTACAACGGGACTGGGCACTGAAGCTTTCTTT
CASSTTGLGTEAFF
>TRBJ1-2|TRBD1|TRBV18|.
TGTGCCAGCTCACCGGGACAGAGCTATGGCTACACCTTC
CASSPGQSYGYTF
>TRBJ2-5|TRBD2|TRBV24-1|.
TGTGCCACCAGTGATTTCGGGGGGGACGGACGAGAGACCCAGTACTTC
CATSDFGGDGRETQYF
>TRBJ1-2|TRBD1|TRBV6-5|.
TGTGCCAGCAGGCGGGACAGGGTCTACACCTTC
CASRRDRVYTF
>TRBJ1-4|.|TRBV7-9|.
TGTGCCAGCAGCTTCCCCGGGACTCACTCCCGGCTGGGTGAAAAACTGTTTTTT
CASSFPGTHSRLGEKLFF
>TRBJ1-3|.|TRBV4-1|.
TGCGCCAGCAGCCAAATACAGATATCTGGAAACACCATATATTTT
CASSQIQISGNTIYF
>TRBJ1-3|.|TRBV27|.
TGTGCCAGCAGTTTATATAGCGGAGGAAACACCATATATTTT
CASSLYSGGNTIYF
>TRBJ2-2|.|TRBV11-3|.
TGTGCCAGCAGCTTAGAATCCGGGAAGGCGACCGGGGAGCTGTTTTTT
CASSLESGKATGELFF
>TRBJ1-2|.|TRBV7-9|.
TGTGCCAGCAGCTTCCCGACAGGTTCCTATCGCTATGGCTACACCTTC
CASSFPTGSYRYGYTF
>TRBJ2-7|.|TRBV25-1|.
TGTGCCAGCAGTGAATTTTTTGGGGAGAAATTTGGGTACGAGCAGTACTTC
CASSEFFGEKFGYEQYF
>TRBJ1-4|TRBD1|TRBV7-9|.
TGTGCCAGCAGCGAACGGGACAGAGTGGAAAAACTGTTTTTT
CASSERDRVEKLFF
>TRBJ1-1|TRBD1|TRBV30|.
TGTGCCTGGTCTAAGGGACAGGGGGCCGAAGCTTTCTTT
CAWSKGQGAEAFF
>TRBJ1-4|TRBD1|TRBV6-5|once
TGTGCCAGCAGGACAGGGAGAGCTAATGAAAAACTGTTTTTT
CASRTGRANEKLFF